This entry features one T cell receptor (beta chain) sequence. Its antigen is unidentified. The sample belongs to a study of shared clonotypes between healthy human individuals. For each subset, genomic DNA was distributed in equal portions over several immunoSEQ plates. Sorted-subset replicate PCR reactions were performed with approximately 200 ng DNA, corresponding to roughly 29,000 T cell genomes. In the authors' methods: Filtering differed, since immunoSEQ gave only junction sequences and no quality scores. Measured with immunoSEQ multiplex PCR; TCRdb has only the in-frame clones, and not every one. V and J calls and clone size are copied from that table; D and trimming were computed from the DNA. This sample carries some 2,000,000 clones, roughly 94% of them seen once, and the ten largest clones take 0.1% to 0.15%. General observations from the study: The naive CD4 repertoires of a handful of donors were compared, and around 5% of clonotypes were shared.

The TCR comes from a man aged 18 to 29 in good health. Sequencing input: naive CD4+ T cells sorted from blood. Subset noted: CD45RA+ positively selected.

The CDR3 spells CAWSPGQGPQETQYF. In DNA, the CDR3 is TGTGCCTGGAGCCCGGGACAGGGGCCCCAAGAGACCCAGTACTTC. The chain employs TRBV30 and TRBJ2-5, with 10 bases aligning to TRBD1. With V trimmed by 3 bases and J by 1 base, 5 bases remained unmatched. This CDR3 has 15 residues. The germline V gene encodes CDR1 GTSNPN and CDR2 SVGIG (reference sequence).